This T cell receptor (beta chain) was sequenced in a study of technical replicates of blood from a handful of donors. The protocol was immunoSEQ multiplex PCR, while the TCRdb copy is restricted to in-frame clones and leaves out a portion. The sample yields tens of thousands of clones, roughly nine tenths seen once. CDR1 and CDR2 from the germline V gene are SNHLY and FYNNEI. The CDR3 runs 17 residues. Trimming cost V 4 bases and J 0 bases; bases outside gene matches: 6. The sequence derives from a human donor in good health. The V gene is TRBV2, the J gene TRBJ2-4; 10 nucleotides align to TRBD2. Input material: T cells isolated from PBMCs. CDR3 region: CASSGGLAEIAKNIQYF. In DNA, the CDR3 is TGTGCCAGCAGTGGCGGACTAGCGGAGATAGCCAAAAACATTCAGTACTTC.